What follows describes a single T cell receptor beta chain. Its specific antigen is unknown. No much larger clonotype is one base removed from it; base qualities were not supplied. The sample contains more than one DNA sequence encoding this CDR3. Cut back by 0 bases and 4 bases, the V and J ends lie 6 bases apart. CDR1 and CDR2 are read off the germline V gene (reference sequence) as LNHNV and YYDKDF. The CDR3 covers 13 residues, taking in both the cysteine and the phenylalanine. Of all the DNA, just the CDR3 is kept, 39 bases in frame from base 1. The immunoSEQ Assay, a bias-controlled multiplex PCR, was used to amplify TCRbeta CDR3 regions from genomic DNA. Regarding the original processing steps: The number of nucleated cells in each sample was estimated by amplification of reference gene primers within the assay. To quantify the absolute abundance of each unique TCRbeta CDR3 rearrangement, sequence reads were collapsed and filtered. For each sample, productive Simpson clonality was calculated as the square root of Simpson's diversity index across productive rearrangements. Here the immuneACCESS table is served through TCRdb, limited to in-frame sequences with V and J called. Missing clones are a known gap in these copies; in checked studies unresolved V genes cover under half, and the rest lacks a known reason. V and J calls and clone size are copied from that table; D and trimming were computed from the DNA. This sample lists about 300,000 clones; roughly 89% were detected once. Together, the top ten hold approximately 1.8% of the sample.

The data were obtained in a study of blood T cell repertoires in COVID-19 (dated by TCRdb to between 2020 and 2021). The study in broad terms: The collaborator samples originated in the United States, Italy and Spain and spanned the acute and convalescent phases of COVID-19. Samples were obtained from the ongoing ImmuneRACE study (first 160 participants) and from about 1,300 subjects provided by 6 global collaborators. Sample metadata almost always included a de-identified subject ID, COVID-19 status, age in years and sex. The prospective study material was composed of cDNA or gDNA derived from T cells, B-cell-depleted T cells, or PBMCs. Where available, HLA class I and class II types were taken from metadata supplied by the sample provider and were not determined by assay-based typing. A freely available public database, intended as a resource for researchers studying the immune response to SARS-CoV-2, is where the repertoires were released. The dataset comprised deeply sampled blood TCRbeta repertoires from subjects exposed to, actively infected with, or recovered from COVID-19. Study-wide findings and limitations: How much clinical and demographic metadata was included differed by source and by participant, and the metadata was provided uncurated.

At one collaborating source in Seattle, patients were enrolled during active infection and were followed longitudinally through the course of disease. The collaborating institutions used their own protocols to collect whole blood in K2EDTA tubes. For TCRbeta analysis, collaborators shipped samples as frozen whole blood, isolated PBMCs, or DNA extracted from either of those sample types. The V and J genes are TRBV15 and TRBJ2-5, and perhaps TRBD1 as D gene, on 6 matching bases. This receptor was taken from a woman in her 30s with COVID-19, enrolled during active disease. Specimen: peripheral blood. CDR3 loop: CATSRDRGETQYF. The bases are TGTGCCACCAGCAGAGACAGGGGAGAGACCCAGTACTTC.